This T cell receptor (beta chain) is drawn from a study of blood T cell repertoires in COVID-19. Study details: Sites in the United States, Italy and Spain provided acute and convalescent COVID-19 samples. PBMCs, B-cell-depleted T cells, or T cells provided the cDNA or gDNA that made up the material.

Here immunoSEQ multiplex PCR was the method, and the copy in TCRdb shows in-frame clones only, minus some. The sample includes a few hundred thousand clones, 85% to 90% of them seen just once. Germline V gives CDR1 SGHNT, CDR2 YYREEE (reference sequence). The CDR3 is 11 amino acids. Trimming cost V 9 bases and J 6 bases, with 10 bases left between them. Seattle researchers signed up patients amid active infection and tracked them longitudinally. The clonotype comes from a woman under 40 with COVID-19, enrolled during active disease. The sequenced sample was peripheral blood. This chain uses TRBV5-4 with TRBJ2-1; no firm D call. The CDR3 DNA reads TGTGCCACCAACACCGTCAATGAGCAGTTCTTC. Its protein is CATNTVNEQFF.